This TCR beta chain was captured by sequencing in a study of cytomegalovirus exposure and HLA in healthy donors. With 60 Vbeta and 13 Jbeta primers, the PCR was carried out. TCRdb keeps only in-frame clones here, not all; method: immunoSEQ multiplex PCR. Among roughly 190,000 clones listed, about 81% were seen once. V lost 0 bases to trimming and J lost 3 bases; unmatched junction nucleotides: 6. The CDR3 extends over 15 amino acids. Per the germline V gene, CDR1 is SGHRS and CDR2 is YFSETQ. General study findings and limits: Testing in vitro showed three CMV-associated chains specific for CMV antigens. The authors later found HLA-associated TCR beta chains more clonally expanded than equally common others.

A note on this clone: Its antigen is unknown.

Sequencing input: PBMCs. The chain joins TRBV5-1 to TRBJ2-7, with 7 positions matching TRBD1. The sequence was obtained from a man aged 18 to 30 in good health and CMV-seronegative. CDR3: CASSLAGGLIYEQYF. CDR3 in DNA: TGCGCCAGCAGCTTGGCAGGGGGTCTCATCTACGAGCAGTACTTC.